Shown below are 23 T cell receptor beta chains from a single sample sequenced in a study of CD8 T cells in Susac syndrome. Random hexamers were used to reverse transcribe about 0.5 to 1 ug of RNA. TCRdb ran MiXCR on the immunoSEQ multiplex PCR reads and lists one entry per CDR3 protein. The table includes just over 150,000 distinct CDR3 sequences, roughly 96% detected once. The sequenced material came from CD4+ T cells from PBMCs. Every receptor here comes from a human donor with Susac syndrome.

V gene TRBV20-1 combines with J gene TRBJ2-4, with 9 nucleotides matching TRBD1. The CDR3 extends over 15 amino acids. CDR1 and CDR2 (germline): DFQATT, SNEGSKA (reference sequence). V was clipped by 1 base and J by 0 bases; unmatched bases: 1. The CDR3 DNA reads TGCAGTGCTAGAGCGACAGGGGGAGCCAAAAACATTCAGTACTTC. Residues: CSARATGGAKNIQYF.

J is TRBJ1-6 and V is TRBV14; D gene unclear. V lost 4 bases, J lost 10 bases, and 11 bases lay in between. CDR1 is SGHDN, CDR2 FVKESK, per germline. The CDR3 spans 13 residues. CDR3 loop: CASSRRENSPLHF. CDR3 sequence (DNA): TGTGCCAGCAGCCGCCGGGAGAACTCACCCCTCCACTTT.

The chain is built from TRBV20-1 and TRBJ2-5; 7 bases line up with TRBD2. The germline V gene encodes CDR1 DFQATT and CDR2 SNEGSKA (reference sequence). The CDR3 is 13 residues long. The V and J ends lost 4 bases and 5 bases, in that order; junction bases with no gene match: 7. The CDR3 region has the DNA TGCAGTGCTACCTTACTAGCGCGGGAGACCCAGTACTTC. This encodes CSATLLARETQYF.

The chain is built from TRBV20-1 and TRBJ2-1; 8 bases line up with TRBD1. After removal of 1 base from V and 6 bases from J, the junction contained 11 bases not matched to a gene. CDR3 length: 16 amino acids. CDR1 DFQATT and CDR2 SNEGSKA come from the germline V gene (reference sequence). In DNA, the CDR3 is TGCAGTGCTAGAGCCTCGGACAGGGCATGGGGCAATGAGCAGTTCTTC. Translating it yields CSARASDRAWGNEQFF.

The rearrangement uses TRBV7-9 and TRBJ1-1; perhaps TRBD1 as D (6 bases). The CDR3 totals 12 residues. V was trimmed by 5 bases and J by 4 bases, leaving 8 bases between them. In germline, CDR1 is SEHNR, CDR2 FQNEAQ (reference sequence). CDR3: CASSVQGTEAFF. DNA of the CDR3: TGTGCCAGCAGCGTACAGGGCACTGAAGCTTTCTTT.

This clonotype was counted a single time. The J gene is TRBJ2-1, the V gene TRBV3-1; D is unresolved. Trimming cost V 1 base and J 9 bases, with 7 bases left between them. This CDR3 is built from 12 residues. Germline V CDR1 and CDR2: LGHDT, YNNKEL (reference sequence). CDR3 DNA sequence: TGTGCCAGCAGCCAAGCAGCTAGTGAGCAGTTCTTC. Its translation: CASSQAASEQFF.

The gene calls are TRBV28 and TRBJ1-1; the match to TRBD1 covers 7 bases. The length of the CDR3 is 15 residues. The germline V gene has CDR1 MDHEN and CDR2 SYDVKM. Unmatched junction bases numbered 7, after V lost 2 bases and J lost 4 bases. CDR3 sequence (DNA): TGTGCCAGCAGTTTACACACGACAGGGACCACTGAAGCTTTCTTT. Translated: CASSLHTTGTTEAFF.

This sequence joins TRBV20-1 and TRBJ2-7, with D perhaps TRBD2 (7 bases). V was cut by 3 bases and J by 3 bases, with 15 bases left in between. The germline gives CDR1 DFQATT, CDR2 SNEGSKA (reference sequence). The CDR3 runs to 14 residues. CDR3 sequence reads: CSAREGGVYYEQYF. As DNA, the CDR3 is TGCAGTGCTAGGGAGGGGGGGGTATACTACGAGCAGTACTTC.

This clonotype has more than one count but fewer than ten. This chain joins TRBV6-5 and TRBJ1-2; D is unresolved. Germline V gene lookup returns CDR1 MNHEY and CDR2 SVGAGI. This CDR3 has 13 residues. V lost 2 bases and J 5 bases, leaving 9 bases between the germline ends. CDR3 residues: CASSYGSDYGYTF. CDR3 DNA sequence: TGTGCCAGCAGTTACGGGTCGGATTATGGCTACACCTTC.

The J gene is TRBJ1-5, the V gene TRBV9; a weak D match, TRBD1 (5 bases). CDR1 is SGDLS, CDR2 YYNGEE, per germline. The CDR3 consists of 14 residues. V lost 0 bases and J lost 2, with 6 bases in between. This chain's CDR3 is CASSVGRGNQPQHF. The CDR3 coding sequence is TGTGCCAGCAGCGTAGGCAGGGGCAATCAGCCCCAGCATTTT. Complete variable domain (other parts from reference TRBV9 and TRBJ1-5): DSGVTQTPKHLITATGQRVTLRCSPRSGDLSVYWYQQSLDQGLQFLIQYYNGEERAKGNILERFSAQQFPDLHSELNLSSLELGDSALYFCASSVGRGNQPQHFGDGTRLSIL.

This clonotype turned up a few times. The CDR3 DNA follows: TGTGCCAGCAGCTTACAATTTTCACCCCTCCACTTT. It is translated as CASSLQFSPLHF. The chain couples TRBV11-2 to TRBJ1-6; D gene ambiguous. Germline V CDR1 and CDR2: SGHAT, FQNNGV. V dropped 2 bases and J dropped 9 bases, with 5 bases sitting between them. The CDR3 contains 12 residues.

The genes are TRBV21-1 and TRBJ1-6. TRBV21-1 is classified as a pseudogene. The CDR3 length is 15 residues. The CDR3 loop is CASSNDGSYNSPLHF. CDR3 coding DNA: TGTGCCAGCAGCAACGACGGCTCCTATAATTCACCCCTCCACTTT.

This chain joins TRBV2 and TRBJ2-5, with 12 bases identical to TRBD2. The CDR3 covers 13 residues. After removal of 6 bases from V and 4 bases from J, the junction contained 0 bases not matched to a gene. Germline V gene lookup returns CDR1 SNHLY and CDR2 FYNNEI. CDR3 region: CASRGLAGETQYF. The CDR3 bases are TGTGCCAGCAGGGGACTAGCGGGAGAGACCCAGTACTTC.

The J gene is TRBJ2-5, the V gene TRBV6-2 or TRBV6-3, with D unclear. V lost 6 bases and J 0 bases, leaving 8 bases between the germline ends. Germline V gene sequence: CDR1 MNHEY, CDR2 SVGEGT. The CDR3 spans 13 residues. The CDR3 DNA is TGTGCCAGCAGGGTCACTTACCAAGAGACCCAGTACTTC. Translating it yields CASRVTYQETQYF.

This chain joins TRBV29-1 and TRBJ2-1; the D gene is possibly TRBD2 (6 bases). The germline gives CDR1 SQVTM, CDR2 ANQGSEA. The CDR3 has 13 residues. Trimming pared 5 bases from V and 5 bases from J, leaving 13 bases between. CDR3 sequence: CSVYGGENNEQFF. The CDR3 DNA reads TGCAGCGTTTACGGGGGAGAAAACAATGAGCAGTTCTTC.

The rearrangement uses TRBV7-2 and TRBJ1-5; perhaps TRBD1 as D (6 bases). The CDR3 has 18 amino acids. The V end was cut by 5 bases, the J end by 0 bases, with 20 bases between. CDR1 is SGHTA and CDR2 is FQGNSA in the germline V gene. This CDR3 is CASSGGTRRWDSNQPQHF. CDR3 nucleotide sequence: TGTGCCAGCAGCGGCGGGACAAGGAGGTGGGATAGCAATCAGCCCCAGCATTTT. Full variable domain (outside the CDR3, taken from reference TRBV7-2 and TRBJ1-5): GAGVSQSPSNKVTEKGKDVELRCDPISGHTALYWYRQSLGQGLEFLIYFQGNSAPDKSGLPSDRFSAERTGGSVSTLTIQRTQQEDSAVYLCASSGGTRRWDSNQPQHFGDGTRLSIL.

This clonotype was observed once. This rearrangement joins TRBV20-1 to TRBJ2-3, with TRBD2 identical over 12 bases. Looked up from germline, CDR1 is DFQATT and CDR2 is SNEGSKA (reference sequence). The CDR3 totals 17 residues. V was pared by 5 bases and J by 1 base, with 10 bases of the junction left unmatched. The CDR3: CSAQSRLAGDRTDTQYF. CDR3 sequence (DNA): TGCAGTGCTCAATCCCGACTAGCGGGGGACCGCACAGATACGCAGTATTTT.

This chain uses TRBV4-1 with TRBJ2-1; D may be TRBD1 (6 bases). V lost 6 bases and J lost 0, with 12 bases in between. The CDR3 totals 15 residues. The germline gives CDR1 MGHRA, CDR2 YSYEKL. The chain's CDR3 is CASRLGQSSYNEQFF. Here the CDR3 DNA reads TGCGCCAGCAGGCTTGGACAGAGCTCCTACAATGAGCAGTTCTTC.

The chain combines TRBV29-1 with TRBJ2-7; TRBD2 is a possible D gene (6 bases). Per the germline V gene, CDR1 is SQVTM and CDR2 is ANQGSEA. The CDR3 length is 14 residues. The V and J ends lost 1 base and 0 bases respectively, with 10 bases between them. CDR3 sequence reads: CSVEGLGGSYEQYF. The DNA of the CDR3 is TGCAGCGTTGAAGGGTTGGGGGGCTCCTACGAGCAGTACTTC.

Details on this clonotype: Sequence at one end of the junction differs from germline and may be a read error. The CDR3 region has the DNA TGTGCCAGCAGCCAAGATCTCGTGGGGAATGAGCAATTCTTC. Amino acids: CASSQDLVGNEQFF. V and J are TRBV14 and TRBJ2-1; D uncertain. The CDR3 runs to 14 residues. Germline V gene lookup returns CDR1 SGHDN and CDR2 FVKESK.

The genes are TRBV14 and TRBJ1-2, with 7 bases fitting TRBD1. The CDR3 totals 15 residues. The germline gives CDR1 SGHDN, CDR2 FVKESK. The V segment lost 7 bases and the J segment 0 bases; nucleotides outside the gene matches: 8. The CDR3 loop reads CASTPGGTANYGYTF. Here the CDR3 DNA reads TGTGCCAGCACCCCCGGGGGGACAGCTAACTATGGCTACACCTTC. The variable domain in full, completed from reference TRBV14 and TRBJ1-2, reads EAGVTQFPSHSVIEKGQTVTLRCDPISGHDNLYWYRRVMGKEIKFLLHFVKESKQDESGMPNNRFLAERTGGTYSTLKVQPAELEDSGVYFCASTPGGTANYGYTFGSGTRLTVV.

There are a few counts of this clonotype. The chain has TRBV18 and TRBJ1-1; 9 bases are a match to TRBD1. Germline CDR1 is KGHSH and CDR2 is LQKENI. The length of the CDR3 is 14 residues. With 4 bases clipped from V and 4 bases from J, the junction kept 4 bases outside the gene matches. As DNA, the CDR3 is TGTGCCAGCTCACTAGAGACAGGGGGCACTGAAGCTTTCTTT. Amino acid sequence: CASSLETGGTEAFF.

The gene calls are TRBV12-3 or TRBV12-4 and TRBJ1-1; weak D call: TRBD1 (5 bases). Trimming took 2 bases from V and 6 from J, leaving 16 bases between them. This CDR3 has 15 amino acids. CDR3 loop: CASSLWGSFGSEAFF. The CDR3 coding sequence is TGTGCCAGCAGTTTATGGGGGTCCTTTGGATCTGAAGCTTTCTTT.